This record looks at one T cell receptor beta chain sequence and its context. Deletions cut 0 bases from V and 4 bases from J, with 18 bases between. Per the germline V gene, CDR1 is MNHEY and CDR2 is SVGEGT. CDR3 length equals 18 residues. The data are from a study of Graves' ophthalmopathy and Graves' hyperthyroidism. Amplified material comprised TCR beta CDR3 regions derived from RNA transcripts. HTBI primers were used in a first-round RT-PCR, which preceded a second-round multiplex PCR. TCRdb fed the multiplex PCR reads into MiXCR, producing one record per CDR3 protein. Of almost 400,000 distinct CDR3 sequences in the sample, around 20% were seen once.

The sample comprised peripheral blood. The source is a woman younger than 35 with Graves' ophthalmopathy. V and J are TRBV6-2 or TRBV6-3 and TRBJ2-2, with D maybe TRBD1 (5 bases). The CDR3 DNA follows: TGTGCCAGCAGTTACTCTCCGTATGGGGCAGGGCGCACCGGGGAGCTGTTTTTT. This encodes CASSYSPYGAGRTGELFF.